The present T cell receptor beta chain was sequenced within a study of cytomegalovirus exposure and HLA in healthy donors. On the study more broadly: Previous work identified 120 million or so unique TCR beta sequences from around 200 million T cells.

Study-level points and caveats: The study listed some 160 cytomegalovirus-associated TCR beta chains.

PCR primers comprised 60 Vbeta and 13 Jbeta primers. The table came from immunoSEQ multiplex PCR; TCRdb's copy has only in-frame clones and leaves some out. The sample consists of 150,000 to 200,000 clones, 68% of them appearing once. As to this clone: Its antigen is not known.

The germline CDR1 and CDR2 sequences are MNHEY and SMNVEV (reference sequence). The V end lost 3 bases, the J end lost 8 bases, and 16 bases lay between the germline ends. This CDR3 is 14 amino acids long. This rearrangement joins TRBV27 to TRBJ1-2; no definite D call. The TCR originated in a woman aged 18 to 35 in good health and CMV-seropositive. The sample was PBMCs. CDR3 protein: CASSFVFGVGGYTF. In nucleotides, the CDR3 is TGTGCCAGCAGTTTTGTTTTCGGGGTCGGGGGCTACACCTTC.